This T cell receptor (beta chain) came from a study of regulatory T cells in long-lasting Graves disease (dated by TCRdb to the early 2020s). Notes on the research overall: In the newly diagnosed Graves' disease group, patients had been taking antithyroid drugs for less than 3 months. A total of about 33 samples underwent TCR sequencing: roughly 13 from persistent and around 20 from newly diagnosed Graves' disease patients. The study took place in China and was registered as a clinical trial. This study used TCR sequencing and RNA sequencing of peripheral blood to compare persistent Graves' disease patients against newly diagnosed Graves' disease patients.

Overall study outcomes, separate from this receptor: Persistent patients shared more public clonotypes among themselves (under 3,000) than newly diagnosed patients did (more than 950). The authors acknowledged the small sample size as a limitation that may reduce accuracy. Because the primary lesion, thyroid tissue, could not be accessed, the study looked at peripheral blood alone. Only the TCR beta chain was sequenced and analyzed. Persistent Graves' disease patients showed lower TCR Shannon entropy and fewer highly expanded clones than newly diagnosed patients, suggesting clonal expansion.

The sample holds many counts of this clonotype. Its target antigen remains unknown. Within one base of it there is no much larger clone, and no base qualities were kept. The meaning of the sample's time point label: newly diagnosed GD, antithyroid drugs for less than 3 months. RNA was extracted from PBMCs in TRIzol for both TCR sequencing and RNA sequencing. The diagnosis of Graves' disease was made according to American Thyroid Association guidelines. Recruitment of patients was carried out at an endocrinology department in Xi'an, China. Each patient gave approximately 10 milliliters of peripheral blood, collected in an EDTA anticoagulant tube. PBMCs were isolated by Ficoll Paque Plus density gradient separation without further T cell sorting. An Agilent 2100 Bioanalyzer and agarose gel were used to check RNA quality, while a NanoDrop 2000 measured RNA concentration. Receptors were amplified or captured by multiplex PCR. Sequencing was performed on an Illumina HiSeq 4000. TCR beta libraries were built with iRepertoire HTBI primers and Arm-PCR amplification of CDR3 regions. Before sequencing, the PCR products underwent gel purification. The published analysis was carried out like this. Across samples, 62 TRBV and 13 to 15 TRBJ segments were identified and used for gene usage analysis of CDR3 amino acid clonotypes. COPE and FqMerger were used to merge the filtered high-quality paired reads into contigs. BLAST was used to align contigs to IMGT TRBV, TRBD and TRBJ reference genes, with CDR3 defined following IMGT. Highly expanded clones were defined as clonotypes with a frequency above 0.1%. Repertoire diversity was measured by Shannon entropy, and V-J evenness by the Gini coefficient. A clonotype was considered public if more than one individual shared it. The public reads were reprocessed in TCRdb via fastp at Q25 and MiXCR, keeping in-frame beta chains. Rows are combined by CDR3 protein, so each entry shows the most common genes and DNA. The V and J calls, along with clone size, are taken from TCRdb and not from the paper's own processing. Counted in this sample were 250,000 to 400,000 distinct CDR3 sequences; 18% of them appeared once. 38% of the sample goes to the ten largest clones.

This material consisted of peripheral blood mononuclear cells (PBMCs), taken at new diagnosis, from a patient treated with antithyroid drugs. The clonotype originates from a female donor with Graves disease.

The CDR3 reads as follows: CASSYLFAAKETQYF. The DNA is TGTGCCAGCAGTTACTTGTTCGCAGCTAAAGAGACCCAGTACTTC. The chain joins TRBV6-5 to TRBJ2-5; the D gene is unclear. The germline V gene provides CDR1 MNHEY and CDR2 SVGAGI. Counted from cysteine to phenylalanine, this CDR3 has 15 amino acids. CDR3 DNA is the only sequence kept; it has 45 bases, read in frame from the first base. Cut back by 1 base and 3 bases, the V and J ends lie 12 bases apart.